This is a list of T cell receptor beta chains from one sample in a study of vaccination and CD4 T cells after COVID-19. Their cognate antigens are unknown. One entry per CDR3 protein results from TCRdb running MiXCR on the PCR reads. The profile covers roughly 10,000 distinct CDR3 sequences, with about 44% appearing a single time and about 35% taken by the ten largest. The sample consisted of CD4+ T cells from blood, cultured in vitro. The receptors derive from a human donor who had recovered from COVID-19. The conserved cysteine and the conserved F or W are not part of the CDR3 here. Fields, in order: CDR3 length, J gene, V gene, D gene, clone size, CDR3 protein. A D gene is named only where the DNA matches it firmly. The size entry is marked missing in some rows and otherwise reads once, few, many or a size class.

len: 13
j_gene: TRBJ2-3
v_gene: TRBV5-6
d_gene: TRBD1
abundance: .
CDR3aa: ASTRGRGRTDTQY

len: 14
j_gene: TRBJ2-5
v_gene: TRBV2
d_gene: .
abundance: .
CDR3aa: ASSEVGGGPIETQY

len: 11
j_gene: TRBJ2-1
v_gene: TRBV20-1
d_gene: .
abundance: .
CDR3aa: SPYGERRNEQF

len: 14
j_gene: TRBJ2-1
v_gene: TRBV5-1
d_gene: TRBD2
abundance: .
CDR3aa: ASSLPLAAGIDEQF

len: 12
j_gene: TRBJ2-6
v_gene: TRBV11-2
d_gene: .
abundance: .
CDR3aa: ASSSSRGRNVLT

len: 14
j_gene: TRBJ1-5
v_gene: TRBV6-1
d_gene: TRBD1
abundance: few
CDR3aa: ASSPAGTASTQPQH

len: 14
j_gene: TRBJ2-2
v_gene: TRBV27
d_gene: TRBD2
abundance: few
CDR3aa: ASSLRRGDPRGELF

len: 11
j_gene: TRBJ1-1
v_gene: TRBV20-1
d_gene: .
abundance: medium-sized
CDR3aa: SASAGVNTEAF

len: 11
j_gene: TRBJ1-1
v_gene: TRBV6-1
d_gene: .
abundance: .
CDR3aa: ASSEWRAGEAF

len: 11
j_gene: TRBJ1-5
v_gene: TRBV6-5
d_gene: .
abundance: few
CDR3aa: ASSYSYQQPQH

len: 12
j_gene: TRBJ2-7
v_gene: TRBV6-5
d_gene: TRBD1
abundance: .
CDR3aa: ASSSGGEYYEQY

len: 10
j_gene: TRBJ2-7
v_gene: TRBV6-2/TRBV6-3
d_gene: .
abundance: .
CDR3aa: ASRPTVYEQY

len: 11
j_gene: TRBJ1-3
v_gene: TRBV10-3
d_gene: .
abundance: .
CDR3aa: AISEGREATIY

len: 12
j_gene: TRBJ2-5
v_gene: TRBV6-2/TRBV6-3
d_gene: TRBD2
abundance: .
CDR3aa: ASRIAGAQETQY

len: 14
j_gene: TRBJ1-2
v_gene: TRBV27
d_gene: TRBD1
abundance: .
CDR3aa: ASSLKGTGVNYGYT

len: 13
j_gene: TRBJ2-7
v_gene: TRBV3-1
d_gene: TRBD1
abundance: .
CDR3aa: ASSAETGASYEQY

len: 12
j_gene: TRBJ1-1
v_gene: TRBV5-1
d_gene: .
abundance: few
CDR3aa: ASSNGQGVTEAF

len: 10
j_gene: TRBJ2-1
v_gene: TRBV6-1
d_gene: .
abundance: .
CDR3aa: ASSRGKNEQF

len: 14
j_gene: TRBJ1-6
v_gene: TRBV30
d_gene: .
abundance: once
CDR3aa: AWSAGRYDYNSPLH

len: 10
j_gene: TRBJ1-2
v_gene: TRBV11-2
d_gene: .
abundance: .
CDR3aa: ASSLSRGGYT

len: 13
j_gene: TRBJ1-1
v_gene: TRBV5-4
d_gene: .
abundance: .
CDR3aa: ATLGQPNMNTEAF

len: 13
j_gene: TRBJ2-5
v_gene: TRBV6-1
d_gene: .
abundance: .
CDR3aa: ASSEARRFTETQY

len: 13
j_gene: TRBJ1-1
v_gene: TRBV30
d_gene: .
abundance: .
CDR3aa: AWTSTSLWNTEAF

len: 15
j_gene: TRBJ1-1
v_gene: TRBV5-1
d_gene: TRBD1
abundance: .
CDR3aa: ASSLGPRTGMNTEAF

len: 10
j_gene: TRBJ1-2
v_gene: TRBV6-1
d_gene: .
abundance: .
CDR3aa: ASTPGGYGYT

len: 12
j_gene: TRBJ2-2
v_gene: TRBV7-9
d_gene: .
abundance: .
CDR3aa: ASRKGPNTGELF

len: 13
j_gene: TRBJ1-2
v_gene: TRBV30
d_gene: TRBD1
abundance: .
CDR3aa: AWAFRDRDFSGYT

len: 12
j_gene: TRBJ1-2
v_gene: TRBV20-1
d_gene: TRBD1
abundance: few
CDR3aa: SASGQVANYGYT

len: 12
j_gene: TRBJ2-2
v_gene: TRBV7-6
d_gene: .
abundance: few
CDR3aa: ASSLDRTTGELF

len: 11
j_gene: TRBJ1-1
v_gene: TRBV30
d_gene: .
abundance: .
CDR3aa: AWSVRLNTEAF

len: 15
j_gene: TRBJ1-1
v_gene: TRBV20-1
d_gene: TRBD1
abundance: few
CDR3aa: SARGFRTGLSFAEAF